This T cell receptor (beta chain) was identified during a study of OX40 agonist ivuxolimab in advanced cancers. Study-level background: Cohort: about 82% men, mean age about 60, aged about 23 to 80. General study results and limits: Also present in some nonresponders was a low level of normalized T-cell clonal expansion. CD8+ T cells showed, on average, more clonal expansion than CD4+ cells.

The investigators sampled blood at baseline, at cycle 4 day 1, and at cycle 7 day 1. The method was immunoSEQ multiplex PCR; TCRdb's version includes in-frame clones alone and lacks a portion of them. Here the sample spans some 83,000 clones, over 90% being singletons. For this clone: Its antigen is as yet unknown.

The CDR3 is made up of 18 amino acids. Germline V gene data show CDR1 as SGHDN and CDR2 as FVKESK. With 2 bases removed from V and 2 bases from J, the gap between germline ends came to 21 bases. This receptor was identified in an adult with an advanced solid tumor such as melanoma, head and neck, liver or kidney cancer. V gene TRBV14 combines with J gene TRBJ1-1, with D unresolved. Sequences were derived from CD4+ or CD8+ T cells sorted from blood, sampled in a trial of the OX40 agonist ivuxolimab. The CDR3 coding sequence is TGTGCCAGCAGCCAACCTCAGACACCCCAAAGATTAAACACTGAAGCTTTCTTT. Translating it yields CASSQPQTPQRLNTEAFF.